A single sample is the source of the 7 T cell receptor beta chains below, sequenced in a study of cytomegalovirus exposure and HLA in healthy donors. Use of 60 Vbeta and 13 Jbeta primers characterized the PCR. Generated by immunoSEQ multiplex PCR, the TCRdb table keeps only in-frame clones and is missing some. This repertoire shows hundreds of thousands of clones, around nine tenths found once; its top ten account for roughly 1%. The sample consisted of PBMCs. All receptors derive from a woman younger than 30 in good health and CMV-seronegative.

V is TRBV11-2 and J is TRBJ2-2, with D possibly TRBD1 on 5 matching bases. Germline CDR1 SGHAT, CDR2 FQNNGV. This CDR3 is built from 17 residues. V lost 4 bases, J lost 6 bases, and 21 bases lay in between. The CDR3 DNA follows: TGTGCCAGCAGCTCCCCAGGGCACCCCTCAAGGCCCGGGGAGCTGTTTTTT. Its translation: CASSSPGHPSRPGELFF.

This clone is a singleton in its sample. The chain links TRBV6-5 to TRBJ2-3; D ambiguous. Trimming removed 2 bases at V and 3 bases at J, with 6 bases between. Per the germline V gene, CDR1 is MNHEY and CDR2 is SVGAGI. The CDR3 runs to 13 residues. As DNA, the CDR3 is TGTGCCAGCAGTTACCCGGGTACAGATACGCAGTATTTT. Protein: CASSYPGTDTQYF.

This chain connects TRBV9 to TRBJ1-1, with 7 nucleotides matching TRBD1. The CDR3 runs to 14 residues. Germline trimming cut 2 bases from V and 1 base from J; bases unmatched to any gene: 2. Germline CDR1 SGDLS, CDR2 YYNGEE. This CDR3 reads CASSVWTGNTEAFF. The CDR3 DNA reads TGTGCCAGCAGCGTTTGGACAGGGAACACTGAAGCTTTCTTT.

This clone was recorded only once. V gene TRBV7-9 combines with J gene TRBJ1-4; TRBD1 aligns across 8 bases. The V and J ends lost 4 bases and 6 bases, in that order; junction bases with no gene match: 10. This CDR3 comprises 16 residues. Germline-derived CDR1 and CDR2 are SEHNR and FQNEAQ (reference sequence). The CDR3 loop reads CASSSGQGTSYEKLFF. CDR3 bases: TGTGCCAGCAGCTCCGGACAGGGCACCTCATATGAAAAACTGTTTTTT. The entire variable domain, with the rest obtained from reference TRBV7-9 and TRBJ1-4, is as follows: DTGVSQNPRHKITKRGQNVTFRCDPISEHNRLYWYRQTLGQGPEFLTYFQNEAQLEKSRLLSDRFSAERPKGSFSTLEIQRTEQGDSAMYLCASSSGQGTSYEKLFFGSGTQLSVL.

This chain uses TRBV9 with TRBJ1-3; 7 nucleotides align to TRBD1. The CDR3 contains 16 residues. Looked up from germline, CDR1 is SGDLS and CDR2 is YYNGEE. V was pared by 3 bases and J by 3 bases, with 9 bases of the junction left unmatched. In nucleotides, the CDR3 is TGTGCCAGCAGCGGGACAGGACTTTCGGATGGAAACACCATATATTTT. As protein: CASSGTGLSDGNTIYF.

The chain is built from TRBV6-5 and TRBJ2-1, with D tentatively TRBD1 (5 bases). CDR1 MNHEY and CDR2 SVGAGI come from the germline V gene. The V and J ends lost 6 bases and 0 bases respectively, with 9 bases between them. This CDR3 is built from 14 residues. The CDR3, as DNA: TGTGCCAGCAGCCAGGGCGGCTCCTACAATGAGCAGTTCTTC. Protein product: CASSQGGSYNEQFF.

CDR3 DNA sequence: TGTGCCTGGATTAAGGTTAAGTTTGGCGGGAGGGTGACTAGCACAGATACGCAGTATTTT. It encodes CAWIKVKFGGRVTSTDTQYF. The rearrangement links TRBV30 to TRBJ2-3; TRBD2 matches at 9 bases. CDR1 is GTSNPN and CDR2 is SVGIG in the germline V gene (reference sequence). Trimming took 4 bases from V and 0 from J; bases not matched to a gene: 20. This CDR3 is built from 20 residues.